This entry is about one TCR beta chain. What it binds is unknown. An input of roughly 0.5 to 1 ug of RNA was subjected to reverse transcription using random hexamers. Coverage of TCR beta CDR3 amplification by immunoSEQ multiplex PCR extended to 54 Vbeta and 13 Jbeta. A single record per CDR3 protein comes from TCRdb applying MiXCR to the immunoSEQ multiplex PCR reads. The data contain about 120,000 distinct CDR3 sequences, around 90% of them seen just once; the ten biggest clones take up roughly 0.15%. This sample is drawn from a study of CD8 T cells in Susac syndrome. The study's findings and limits: In its TCR sequencing and HLA analysis, the study acknowledged that the number of individuals was relatively small.

CDR3 length: 15 residues. J gave up 1 base and V 5 bases, and 5 bases lay outside the gene matches. The germline V gene encodes CDR1 MNHEY and CDR2 SMNVEV (reference sequence). In blood CD8+ and CD4+ T cells, TCR beta underwent sequencing. TEMRA cells were FACS-enriched, while CD8+ and CD4+ T cells were negatively isolated. The sequencing input was CD4+ T cells from PBMCs. The receptor comes from a human donor in good health. The chain carries TRBV27 and TRBJ2-1, with TRBD2 matching 7 bases. The DNA for the CDR3 is TGTGCCAGCAGTCCCGGACTAGTTTCCTACAATGAGCAGTTCTTC. Translated: CASSPGLVSYNEQFF.